This is a list of T cell receptor beta chains from one sample in a study of cytomegalovirus exposure and HLA in healthy donors. Generated by immunoSEQ multiplex PCR, the TCRdb table keeps only in-frame clones and is missing some. Among 150,000 to 200,000 clones listed, approximately 84% were seen once. Sequencing used PBMCs. These receptors were taken from a man aged 18 to 29 in good health and CMV-seropositive. The CDR3 runs from the conserved cysteine through the conserved F or W. The D gene is left open where the match is weak. Clone size is not always given. Where it is, it says once, few, many or a class for expanded clones.

size	V	D	J	DNA	CDR3
NA	TRBV9	TRBD2	TRBJ2-3	TGTGCCAGCAGCGTAGCTGGGGTAGCGGGAGATACGCAGTATTTT	CASSVAGVAGDTQYF
NA	TRBV29-1	NA	TRBJ2-5	TGCAGCGTACAGGTGAAAGAGACCCAGTACTTC	CSVQVKETQYF
NA	TRBV28	NA	TRBJ2-3	TGTGCCAGCAGTGCACCCGTCGGGAGAGAGACGCAGTATTTT	CASSAPVGRETQYF
few	TRBV30	NA	TRBJ2-1	TGTGCCTGGAGTCGTGGCCCCATTACTAGCTACAATGAGCAGTTCTTC	CAWSRGPITSYNEQFF
NA	TRBV5-4	TRBD2	TRBJ2-7	TGTGCCAGCAGCAAGACTAGCGCGAGTGAGCAGTACTTC	CASSKTSASEQYF
NA	TRBV6-4	NA	TRBJ2-3	TGTGCCAGCAGTGACTCTCAGAGCACAGATACGCAGTATTTT	CASSDSQSTDTQYF
NA	TRBV7-6	NA	TRBJ2-1	TGTGCCAGCAGCTTAGGGGTTGCTAGGAAGAATGAGCAGTTCTTC	CASSLGVARKNEQFF
NA	TRBV2	NA	TRBJ2-2	TGTGCCAGCAGTGACAGTACGCCGAACACCGGGGAGCTGTTTTTT	CASSDSTPNTGELFF
NA	TRBV11-2	TRBD2	TRBJ2-3	TGTGCCAGCAGCTTAAGTCCTAGCGGGAGTTTTGGCACAGATACGCAGTATTTT	CASSLSPSGSFGTDTQYF
NA	TRBV27	TRBD1	TRBJ2-7	TGTGCCAGCAGTTTAGCATTGGGACAGGGTTACGAGCAGTACTTC	CASSLALGQGYEQYF
NA	TRBV6-1	TRBD2	TRBJ2-3	TGTGCCAGCAGTGAAGAGGCCCCCCTACTAGCGTCCGGGGCAGATACGCAGTATTTT	CASSEEAPLLASGADTQYF
NA	TRBV6-5	TRBD1	TRBJ1-5	TGTGCCAGCAGCCCCGACAGGGGAGGCGAGGCCCAGCATTTT	CASSPDRGGEAQHF
few	TRBV15	NA	TRBJ2-6	TGTGCCACCAGCGGACGAGGGGGTTTAATCTCTGGGGCCAACGTCCTGACTTTC	CATSGRGGLISGANVLTF
NA	TRBV5-6	NA	TRBJ2-3	TGTGCCAGCAGCTCAGGGACTGCCTCAAGCACAGATACGCAGTATTTT	CASSSGTASSTDTQYF
NA	TRBV7-9	TRBD2	TRBJ2-3	TGTGCCAGCAGCTACCAGACTAGCGGCTTCACAGATACGCAGTATTTT	CASSYQTSGFTDTQYF
NA	TRBV5-4	TRBD1	TRBJ2-1	TGTGCCAGCAGTTCCACCGGGACAGGGGATGAGCAGTTCTTC	CASSSTGTGDEQFF
NA	TRBV7-8	NA	TRBJ2-5	TGTGCCAGCAGCCGAATCCCCGCGGGAGAGGGGGAAGAGACCCAGTACTTC	CASSRIPAGEGEETQYF
NA	TRBV5-1	TRBD1	TRBJ2-7	TGCGCCAGCAGCTCGCCGGACAGGGGAACCTACGAGCAGTACTTC	CASSSPDRGTYEQYF
NA	TRBV27	NA	TRBJ2-7	TGTGCCAGCAGTTTTATGCCCTCGGGGTGGGGAGAACCCGAGCAGTACTTC	CASSFMPSGWGEPEQYF
NA	TRBV15	NA	TRBJ1-2	TGTGCCACCAGCAGAGTACCAGGGGAGGGTAACTATGGCTACACCTTC	CATSRVPGEGNYGYTF
NA	TRBV5-1	TRBD2	TRBJ2-3	TGCGCCAGCAGCTTGCGGGAGGTGGGCACAGATACGCAGTATTTT	CASSLREVGTDTQYF
NA	TRBV25-1	NA	TRBJ2-2	TGTGCCAGCAGGACTGATCGGGCAGGAGGGATCGGGGAGCTGTTTTTT	CASRTDRAGGIGELFF
NA	TRBV15	NA	TRBJ2-7	TGTGCCACCAGCTTCGGGAGAGCCTACGAGCAGTACTTC	CATSFGRAYEQYF
once	TRBV25-1	NA	TRBJ1-1	TGTGCCAGCAGTTGGAGGAACACTGAAGCTTTCTTT	CASSWRNTEAFF
NA	TRBV5-1	TRBD1	TRBJ2-3	TGCGCCAGCAGCTTGGCCGGGACAGGGTACACAGATACGCAGTATTTT	CASSLAGTGYTDTQYF
NA	TRBV9	NA	TRBJ2-7	TGTGCCAGCAGCGTAGGAGGGAATCGGGAGCAGTACTTC	CASSVGGNREQYF
NA	TRBV18	NA	TRBJ2-1	TGTGCCAGCTCTCAGAGGGCCCGGGACAATGAGCAGTTCTTC	CASSQRARDNEQFF
NA	TRBV7-3	TRBD2	TRBJ2-3	TGTGCCAGCAGCGTGGGACTAGCATCAGATACGCAGTATTTT	CASSVGLASDTQYF
NA	TRBV28	NA	TRBJ1-3	TGTGCCAGCAGTCCCCCCGTGTTCTCTGGAAACACCATATATTTT	CASSPPVFSGNTIYF
NA	TRBV27	NA	TRBJ2-3	TGTGCCAGCAGCGGGGGAACTACATCCACAGATACGCAGTATTTT	CASSGGTTSTDTQYF
NA	TRBV5-5	NA	TRBJ1-5	TGTGCCAGCAGCTACCGAGGCAATCAGCCCCAGCATTTT	CASSYRGNQPQHF
NA	TRBV18	NA	TRBJ1-5	TGTGCCAGCTCCCCTGGGGGGTCTCAGCCCCAGCATTTT	CASSPGGSQPQHF
NA	TRBV7-9	TRBD2	TRBJ2-1	TGTGCCAGCAGCCCGAAGGCCACCCTAGCGGGAGGTCGCAATGAGCAGTTCTTC	CASSPKATLAGGRNEQFF
NA	TRBV6-5	NA	TRBJ1-2	TGTGCCAGCAGTTTGAAAGCCCGCGGGACGGTCTATGGCTACACCTTC	CASSLKARGTVYGYTF
NA	TRBV15	NA	TRBJ2-3	TGTGCCACCAGCAGAGATCTGTCAGGGGGCACAGATACGCAGTATTTT	CATSRDLSGGTDTQYF
once	TRBV5-1	NA	TRBJ1-1	TGCGCCAGCAGCTGGGTGGACAGAGTAAACACTGAAGCTTTCTTT	CASSWVDRVNTEAFF
NA	TRBV7-2	NA	TRBJ1-1	TGTGCCAGCAGCTTAATGCAGACTAACACTGAAGCTTTCTTT	CASSLMQTNTEAFF
NA	TRBV6-1	NA	TRBJ1-2	TGTGCCAGCAGTGAAAACCCGGGACATGACTATGGCTACACCTTC	CASSENPGHDYGYTF
once	TRBV5-5	TRBD1	TRBJ1-5	TGTGCCAGCAGCTTAACAGGGGTGGGCAATCAGCCCCAGCATTTT	CASSLTGVGNQPQHF
NA	TRBV4-1	NA	TRBJ2-7	TGCGCCAGCAGCAAAGCCATAGCGTACGAGCAGTACTTC	CASSKAIAYEQYF
NA	TRBV28	NA	TRBJ2-4	TGTGCCAGCAGTTTAGGGCAGGTGATAGCCAAAAACATTCAGTACTTC	CASSLGQVIAKNIQYF
NA	TRBV18	TRBD2	TRBJ2-1	TGTGCCAGCTCACCCTCGACTAGCGGGAGATCCTACAATGAGCAGTTCTTC	CASSPSTSGRSYNEQFF
NA	TRBV6-4	TRBD2	TRBJ2-3	TGTGCCAGCAGTGCCCTTAGCGGGAGCGGCACAGATACGCAGTATTTT	CASSALSGSGTDTQYF
NA	TRBV14	TRBD1	TRBJ1-2	TGTGCCAGCAGCCTTACAGGGGGCGACTATGGCTACACCTTC	CASSLTGGDYGYTF
NA	TRBV30	TRBD1	TRBJ1-2	TGTGCCTGGAGTGGCCCAGGGACAGCTACCGGCTACACCTTC	CAWSGPGTATGYTF
NA	TRBV6-1	NA	TRBJ2-1	TGTGCCAGCAGTGAAACGGTGTCTAGGCTCAGGGTGGAGCAGTTCTTC	CASSETVSRLRVEQFF